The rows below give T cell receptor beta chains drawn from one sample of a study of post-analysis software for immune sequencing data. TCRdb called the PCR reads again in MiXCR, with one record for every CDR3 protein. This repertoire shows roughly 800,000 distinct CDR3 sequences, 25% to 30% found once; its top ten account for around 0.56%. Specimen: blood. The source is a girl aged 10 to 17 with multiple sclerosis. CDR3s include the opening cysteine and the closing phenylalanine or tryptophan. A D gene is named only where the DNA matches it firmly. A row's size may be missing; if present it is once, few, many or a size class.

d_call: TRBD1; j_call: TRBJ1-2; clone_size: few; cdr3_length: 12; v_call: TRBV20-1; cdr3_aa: CSADWTGNGYTF; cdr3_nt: TGCAGTGCTGATTGGACAGGGAATGGCTACACCTTC
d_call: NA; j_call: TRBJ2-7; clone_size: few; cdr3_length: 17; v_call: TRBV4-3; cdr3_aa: CASSQERGAGLSYEQYF; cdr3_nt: TGCGCCAGCAGCCAAGAAAGGGGCGCGGGACTCTCCTACGAGCAGTACTTC
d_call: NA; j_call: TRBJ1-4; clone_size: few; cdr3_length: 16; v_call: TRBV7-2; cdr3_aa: CASSLASGDWEEKLFF; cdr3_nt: TGTGCCAGCAGCTTAGCTTCGGGGGATTGGGAGGAAAAACTGTTTTTT
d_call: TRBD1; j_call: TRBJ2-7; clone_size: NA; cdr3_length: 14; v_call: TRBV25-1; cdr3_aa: CASREPGQAYEQYF; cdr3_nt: TGTGCCAGCAGGGAACCGGGACAGGCGTACGAGCAGTACTTC
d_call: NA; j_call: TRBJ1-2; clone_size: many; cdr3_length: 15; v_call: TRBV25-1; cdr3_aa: CASSEGGPPNYGYTF; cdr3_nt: TGTGCCAGCAGTGAGGGGGGTCCCCCTAACTATGGCTACACCTTC
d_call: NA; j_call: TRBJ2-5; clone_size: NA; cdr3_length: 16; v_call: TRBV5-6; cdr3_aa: CASSLRSDMDGETQYF; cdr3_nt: TGTGCCAGCAGCCTCCGTTCCGATATGGACGGCGAGACCCAGTACTTC
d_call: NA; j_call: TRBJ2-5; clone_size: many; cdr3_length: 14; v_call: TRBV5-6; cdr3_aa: CASSFVDRRETQYF; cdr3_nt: TGTGCCAGCAGCTTTGTCGACAGGAGGGAGACCCAGTACTTC
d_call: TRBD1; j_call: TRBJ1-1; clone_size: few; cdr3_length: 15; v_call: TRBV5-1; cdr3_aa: CASSRMDRENTEAFF; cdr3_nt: TGCGCCAGCAGCCGGATGGACAGGGAGAACACTGAAGCTTTCTTT
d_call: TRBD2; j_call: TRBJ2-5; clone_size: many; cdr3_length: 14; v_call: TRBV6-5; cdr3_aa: CASSYSREGETQYF; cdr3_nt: TGTGCCAGCAGTTACTCCCGGGAGGGAGAGACCCAGTACTTC
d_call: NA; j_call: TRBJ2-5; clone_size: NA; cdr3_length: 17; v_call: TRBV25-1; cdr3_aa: CASSEYSGDTIRETQYF; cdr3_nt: TGTGCCAGCAGTGAATATTCTGGGGACACCATCCGAGAGACCCAGTACTTC
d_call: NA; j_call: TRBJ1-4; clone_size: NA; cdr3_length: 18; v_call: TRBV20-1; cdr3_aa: CSARGEGSTLGAREKLFF; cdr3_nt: TGCAGTGCTAGAGGCGAGGGTTCGACTCTCGGGGCACGAGAAAAACTGTTTTTT
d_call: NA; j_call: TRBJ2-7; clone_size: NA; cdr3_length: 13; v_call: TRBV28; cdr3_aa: CASSAIPGDEQYF; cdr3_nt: TGTGCCAGCAGTGCGATCCCAGGGGACGAGCAGTACTTC
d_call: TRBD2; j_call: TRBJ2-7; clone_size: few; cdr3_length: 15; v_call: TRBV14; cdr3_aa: CASSPAIGGKREQYF; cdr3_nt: TGTGCCAGCAGCCCCGCCATCGGGGGGAAGAGAGAGCAGTACTTC
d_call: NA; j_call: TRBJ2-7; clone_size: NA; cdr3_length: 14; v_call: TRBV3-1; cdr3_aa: CASSQDWVGGEQYF; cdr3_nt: TGTGCCAGCAGCCAAGATTGGGTGGGAGGCGAGCAGTACTTC
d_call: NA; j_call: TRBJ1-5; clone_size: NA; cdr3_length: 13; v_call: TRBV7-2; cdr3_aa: CASSSSRNQPQHF; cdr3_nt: TGTGCCAGCAGCTCCTCACGGAACCAGCCCCAGCATTTT
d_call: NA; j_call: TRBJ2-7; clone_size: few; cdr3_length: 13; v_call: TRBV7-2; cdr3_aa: CASSRAAPYEQYF; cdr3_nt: TGTGCCAGCAGCCGGGCGGCCCCCTACGAGCAGTACTTC
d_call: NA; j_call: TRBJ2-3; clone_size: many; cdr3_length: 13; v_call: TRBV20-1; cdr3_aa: CSARQGSTDTQYF; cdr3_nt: TGCAGTGCTAGGCAGGGCAGCACAGATACGCAGTATTTT
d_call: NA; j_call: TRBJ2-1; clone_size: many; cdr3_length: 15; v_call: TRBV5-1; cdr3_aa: CASSFRGASYNEQFF; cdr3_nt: TGCGCCAGCAGCTTTAGGGGCGCGAGTTACAATGAGCAGTTCTTC
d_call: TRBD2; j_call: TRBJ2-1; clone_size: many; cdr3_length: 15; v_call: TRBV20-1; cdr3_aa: CSASAPGLGLRQQFF; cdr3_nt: TGCAGTGCTAGTGCGCCGGGACTAGGGTTACGTCAGCAGTTCTTC
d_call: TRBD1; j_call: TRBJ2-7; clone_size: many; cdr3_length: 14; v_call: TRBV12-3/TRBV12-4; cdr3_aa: CASSRTGMNYEQYF; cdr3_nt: TGTGCCAGCAGTCGGACAGGGATGAACTACGAGCAGTACTTC
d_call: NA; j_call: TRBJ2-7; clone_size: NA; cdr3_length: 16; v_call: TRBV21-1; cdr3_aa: CASSKGCRGLEDEQYF; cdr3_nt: TGTGCCAGCAGCAAAGGGTGCAGAGGGTTAGAAGACGAGCAGTACTTC
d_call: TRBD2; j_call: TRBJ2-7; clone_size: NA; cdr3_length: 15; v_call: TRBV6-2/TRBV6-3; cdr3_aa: CASSYTSGDYNEQYF; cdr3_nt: TGTGCCAGCAGTTACACTAGCGGGGATTACAATGAGCAGTACTTC
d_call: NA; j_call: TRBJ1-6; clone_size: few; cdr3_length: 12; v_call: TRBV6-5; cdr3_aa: CASRKVGSPLHF; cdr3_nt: TGTGCCAGCAGGAAAGTCGGCTCACCCCTCCACTTT
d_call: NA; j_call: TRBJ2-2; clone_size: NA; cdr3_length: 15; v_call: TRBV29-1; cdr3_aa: CSVTGPTSNTGELFF; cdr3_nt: TGCAGCGTTACGGGCCCGACCTCGAACACCGGGGAGCTGTTTTTT
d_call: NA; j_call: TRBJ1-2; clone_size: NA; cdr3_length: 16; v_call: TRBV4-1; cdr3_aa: CASSQDRSGANYGYTF; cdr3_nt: TGCGCCAGCAGCCAAGATCGGTCAGGGGCTAACTATGGCTACACCTTC
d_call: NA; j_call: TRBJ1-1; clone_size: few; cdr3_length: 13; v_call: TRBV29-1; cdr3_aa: CSVQPQGATEAFF; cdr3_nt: TGCAGCGTACAACCACAGGGTGCCACTGAAGCTTTCTTT
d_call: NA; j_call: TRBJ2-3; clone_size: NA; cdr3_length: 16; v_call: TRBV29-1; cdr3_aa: CSVEGGRLTSTDTQYF; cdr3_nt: TGCAGCGTTGAAGGAGGGCGGTTAACTAGCACAGATACGCAGTATTTT
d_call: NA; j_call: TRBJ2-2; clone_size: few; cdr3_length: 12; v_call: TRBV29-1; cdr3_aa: CSVEWRAGELFF; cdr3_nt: TGCAGCGTTGAATGGAGGGCCGGGGAGCTGTTTTTT
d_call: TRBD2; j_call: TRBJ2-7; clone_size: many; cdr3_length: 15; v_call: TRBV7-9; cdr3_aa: CASSSTSGSVYEQYF; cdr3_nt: TGTGCCAGCAGCTCGACTAGCGGGAGTGTCTACGAGCAGTACTTC
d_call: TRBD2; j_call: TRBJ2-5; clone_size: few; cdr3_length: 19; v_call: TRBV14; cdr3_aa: CASSQRIREEGWYQETQYF; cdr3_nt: TGTGCCAGCAGCCAGAGGATCCGGGAGGAAGGGTGGTACCAAGAGACCCAGTACTTC
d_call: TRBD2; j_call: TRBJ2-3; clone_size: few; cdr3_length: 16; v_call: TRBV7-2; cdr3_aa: CASSPRLAGVPDTQYF; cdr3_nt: TGTGCCAGCAGCCCACGACTAGCGGGAGTTCCAGATACGCAGTATTTT
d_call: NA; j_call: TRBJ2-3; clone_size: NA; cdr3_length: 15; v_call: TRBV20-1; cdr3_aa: CSAAAPGGSPDTQYF; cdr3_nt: TGCAGTGCCGCTGCCCCGGGGGGCTCCCCAGATACGCAGTATTTT
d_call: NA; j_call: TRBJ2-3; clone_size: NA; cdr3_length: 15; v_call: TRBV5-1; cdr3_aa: CASSLSTGRTDTQYF; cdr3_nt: TGCGCCAGCAGCTTGAGTACAGGCCGCACAGATACGCAGTATTTT
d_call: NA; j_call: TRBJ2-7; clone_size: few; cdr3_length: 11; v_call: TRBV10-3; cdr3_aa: CAISSNYEQYF; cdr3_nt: TGTGCCATCAGTTCAAACTACGAGCAGTACTTC
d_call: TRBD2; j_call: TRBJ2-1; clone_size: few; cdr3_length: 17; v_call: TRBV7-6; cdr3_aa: CASSPQTSGSSYNEQFF; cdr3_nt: TGTGCCAGCAGCCCCCAGACTAGCGGGAGCTCCTACAATGAGCAGTTCTTC
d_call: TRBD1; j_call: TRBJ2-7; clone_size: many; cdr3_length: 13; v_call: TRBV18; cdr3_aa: CASSPGQGGEQYF; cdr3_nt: TGTGCCAGCTCACCTGGACAGGGTGGCGAGCAGTACTTC
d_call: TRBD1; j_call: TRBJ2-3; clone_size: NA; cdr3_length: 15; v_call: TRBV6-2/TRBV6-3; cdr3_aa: CASSYSTGWTDTQYF; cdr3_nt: TGTGCCAGCAGTTACTCGACAGGGTGGACAGATACGCAGTATTTT
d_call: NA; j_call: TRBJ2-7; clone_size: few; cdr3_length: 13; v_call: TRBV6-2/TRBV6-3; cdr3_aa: CASSRRTAYEQYF; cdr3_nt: TGTGCCAGCAGCCGGAGGACAGCGTACGAGCAGTACTTC
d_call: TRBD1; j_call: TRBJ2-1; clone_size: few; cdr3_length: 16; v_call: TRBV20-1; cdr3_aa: CSADGATGQVYNEQFF; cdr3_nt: TGCAGTGCTGATGGGGCAACGGGACAGGTCTACAATGAGCAGTTCTTC
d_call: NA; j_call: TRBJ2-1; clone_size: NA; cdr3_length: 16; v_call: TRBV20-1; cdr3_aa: CSARDLGGENYNEQFF; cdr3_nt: TGCAGTGCTAGAGATCTTGGCGGAGAAAACTACAATGAGCAGTTCTTC
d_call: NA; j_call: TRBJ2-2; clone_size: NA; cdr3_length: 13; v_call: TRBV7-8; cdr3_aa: CASSPDIAGELFF; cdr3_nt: TGTGCCAGCAGCCCAGACATAGCCGGGGAGCTGTTTTTT
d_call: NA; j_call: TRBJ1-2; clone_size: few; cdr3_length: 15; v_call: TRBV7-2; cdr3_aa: CASSFIQSASLGYTF; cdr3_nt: TGTGCCAGCAGCTTTATACAGTCGGCCAGTCTTGGCTACACCTTC